Following are 26 T cell receptor beta chains from one sample sequenced in a study of CXCR3-negative and CXCR3-positive naive CD8 T cells. TRB cDNA libraries were made by UMI-labeled 5' RACE. TCRdb reprocessed the 5' RACE reads and reports one entry per CDR3 protein, with no DNA. This sample's clone table lists under 85,000 distinct CDR3 sequences. These receptors lack a known antigen. Study-wide findings and caveats: TRB CDR3 hydrophobicity was greater in CXCR3-positive naive cells than in CXCR3-negative naive cells.

The sample consisted of naive CXCR3+ CD8+ T cells from blood. Indicated subset: CD45RO-CCR7+CD27+CD95- naive CD8+ T cells expressing CXCR3 (TNR3+). The source is a human donor in good health. Some clones in this sample may be carry-over from other donors' samples.

This chain connects TRBV28 to TRBJ2-7; TCRdb outputs TRBD2, but without DNA this stays unchecked. Germline CDR1 and CDR2: MDHEN and SYDVKM. This CDR3 comprises 14 residues. This CDR3 reads CASGYRRGFYEQYF.

V gene TRBV20-1 combines with J gene TRBJ2-3; the D call from TCRdb, TRBD1, cannot be confirmed without DNA. CDR3 length equals 12 residues. The germline V gene encodes CDR1 DFQATT and CDR2 SNEGSKA (reference sequence). This CDR3 reads CSAPGSTDTQYF.

The chain couples TRBV6-6 to TRBJ2-7; the TRBD1 assignment by TCRdb is unverifiable without DNA. This CDR3 has 15 residues. CDR1 is MNHNY, CDR2 SVGAGI, per germline (reference sequence). CDR3 in amino acids: CASSYIFGPKHEQYF.

This sequence joins TRBV29-1 and TRBJ2-7; TCRdb gives TRBD1 as the D gene, but with no DNA this cannot be confirmed. The CDR3 length is 11 residues. Germline values: CDR1 SQVTM, CDR2 ANQGSEA. The CDR3 sequence: CSVGTGDEQYF.

This chain uses TRBV4-1 with TRBJ2-3; there is no DNA to check the TCRdb D call of TRBD1. Germline CDR1 reads MGHRA; CDR2 reads YSYEKL. This CDR3 contains 16 residues. This chain's CDR3 is CASSQEGTGGANTQYF.

The chain employs TRBV19 and TRBJ2-1; lacking DNA, the TRBD1 call made by TCRdb goes unchecked. CDR3 length: 15 amino acids. The germline gives CDR1 LNHDA, CDR2 SQIVND (reference sequence). The chain's CDR3 is CASSTSGTDYNEQFF.

The J gene is TRBJ2-3, the V gene TRBV7-9; checking the TCRdb D call of TRBD2 is not possible without DNA. The CDR3 sequence is 15 residues long. Germline lookup yields CDR1 SEHNR and CDR2 FQNEAQ (reference sequence). This CDR3 reads CASSNLAGGQDTQYF.

This chain joins TRBV12-5 and TRBJ2-2; TCRdb gives TRBD1 as the D gene, but with no DNA this cannot be confirmed. CDR3 length equals 15 residues. Looked up from germline, CDR1 is LGHNT and CDR2 is FRNRAP. CDR3 sequence reads: CASALRGLNTGELFF.

The chain joins TRBV28 to TRBJ2-7; lacking DNA, the TRBD2 call made by TCRdb goes unchecked. Germline loops: CDR1 MDHEN, CDR2 SYDVKM. The CDR3 has 16 residues. The CDR3 loop reads CASSIAGGGLTYEQYF.

The rearrangement joins TRBV7-2 to TRBJ2-2; TCRdb's D gene call, TRBD2, goes unchecked for lack of DNA. Per germline, CDR1 SGHTA and CDR2 FQGNSA. The CDR3 spans 17 residues. CDR3 sequence: CASSLTSGGAYIGELFF.

The V call is TRBV7-6, the J call TRBJ2-3. This CDR3 is built from 13 residues. The germline gives CDR1 SGHVS, CDR2 FNYEAQ. This chain's CDR3 is CASSLDLTDTQYF.

The chain is built from TRBV29-1 and TRBJ2-7; TCRdb's D call of TRBD1 is untestable without DNA. The CDR3 consists of 13 residues. Germline lookup yields CDR1 SQVTM and CDR2 ANQGSEA. The CDR3 sequence: CSVENRGTYEQYF.

The chain employs TRBV6-6 and TRBJ1-1. Germline V CDR1 and CDR2: MNHNY, SVGAGI (reference sequence). This CDR3 contains 13 residues. The CDR3 here is CASRKGLNTEAFF.

V gene TRBV6-5 combines with J gene TRBJ1-5; TCRdb reports TRBD1, a call that lacks DNA to check it against. This CDR3 is built from 15 residues. The germline V gene has CDR1 MNHEY and CDR2 SVGAGI. CDR3 region: CASRLQELSNQPQHF.

The J gene is TRBJ2-7, the V gene TRBV28. CDR3 length equals 13 residues. Germline CDR1 MDHEN, CDR2 SYDVKM. CDR3 sequence reads: CASSLAASYEQYF.

The chain combines TRBV19 with TRBJ2-1. CDR3 length equals 16 residues. The V gene's germline CDR1 is LNHDA and CDR2 SQIVND (reference sequence). The CDR3 region is CASSIMGYSSYNEQFF.

The CDR3: CAISESPLDEQYF. The V and J genes are TRBV10-3 and TRBJ2-7. The CDR3 has 13 amino acids. The germline CDR1 and CDR2 sequences are ENHRY and SYGVKD.

The rearrangement links TRBV5-1 to TRBJ2-7; the TCRdb call, TRBD1, lacks DNA for checking. The germline V gene encodes CDR1 SGHRS and CDR2 YFSETQ. This CDR3 spans 14 amino acids. This CDR3 reads CASSAPLEGGGQYF. Based on the CDR3 plus reference TRBV5-1 and TRBJ2-7, the full variable domain is KAGVTQTPRYLIKTRGQQVTLSCSPISGHRSVSWYQQTPGQGLQFLFEYFSETQRNKGNFPGRFSGRQFSNSRSEMNVSTLELGDSALYLCASSAPLEGGGQYFGPGTRLTVT.

The chain uses TRBV12-3 or TRBV12-4 and TRBJ1-2. The CDR3 length is 13 residues. The CDR3 loop is CASTPGLKEGYTF.

The chain carries TRBV2 and TRBJ1-3. The CDR3 is made up of 13 amino acids. Germline CDR1 reads SNHLY; CDR2 reads FYNNEI. This CDR3 reads CASSPAAGNTIYF.

The V and J genes are TRBV6-6 and TRBJ2-2. This CDR3 has 17 amino acids. Germline CDR1 MNHNY, CDR2 SVGAGI (reference sequence). CDR3 in amino acids: CASSYPGYSSNTGELFF.

This sequence joins TRBV2 and TRBJ2-3; no DNA is available, so the TRBD2 call from TCRdb remains unchecked. The V gene's germline CDR1 is SNHLY and CDR2 FYNNEI. The CDR3 contains 15 residues. CDR3 region: CASSEREAAGDTQYF.

This chain uses TRBV30 with TRBJ1-1; the D call from TCRdb, TRBD1, cannot be confirmed without DNA. CDR3 length equals 15 residues. CDR1 and CDR2 from the germline V gene are GTSNPN and SVGIG (reference sequence). CDR3 region: CAWSTADSLNTEAFF.

This chain joins TRBV7-3 and TRBJ2-3; TCRdb proposes TRBD2, but this gene call is untestable without DNA. The CDR3 is made up of 17 amino acids. Germline-derived CDR1 and CDR2 are SGHTA and FQGTGA. CDR3 sequence reads: CASSRGGSGRAADTQYF.

V usage is TRBV20-1 and J usage is TRBJ2-7. CDR1 is DFQATT, CDR2 SNEGSKA, per germline (reference sequence). This CDR3 has 11 amino acids. This CDR3 reads CSAREDYEQYF.

The J gene is TRBJ2-5, the V gene TRBV27; TCRdb picks TRBD1, but there is no DNA to check that call. The germline CDR1 and CDR2 sequences are MNHEY and SMNVEV (reference sequence). The CDR3 consists of 16 residues. CDR3 protein: CASSLSRPRGAKTQYF.